The clone carrying this T cell receptor beta chain occurred a few times. Template switching added a universal primer site, and cDNA bore unique molecular identifiers. TCRdb ran MiXCR on the 5' RACE reads and lists one entry per CDR3 protein. The table lists about 660,000 distinct CDR3 sequences, 8.5% to 9% of them singletons. The sample is drawn from a study of identical twins. The same data also contributed to another study, on yellow fever vaccine responses in identical twins.

The receptor was derived from a woman in her late teens or twenties in good health. Sequenced sample: PBMCs.

The CDR3 is CASSLLPSGSSPRGGTDTQYF. The CDR3 DNA sequence: TGTGCCAGCAGCTTACTGCCTAGCGGGAGTTCCCCGAGGGGTGGCACAGATACGCAGTATTTT. The J gene is TRBJ2-3, the V gene TRBV11-2; 10 nucleotides align to TRBD2. Germline values: CDR1 SGHAT, CDR2 FQNNGV. V lost 2 bases and J lost 1; bases outside the gene matches: 18. The CDR3 totals 21 residues.